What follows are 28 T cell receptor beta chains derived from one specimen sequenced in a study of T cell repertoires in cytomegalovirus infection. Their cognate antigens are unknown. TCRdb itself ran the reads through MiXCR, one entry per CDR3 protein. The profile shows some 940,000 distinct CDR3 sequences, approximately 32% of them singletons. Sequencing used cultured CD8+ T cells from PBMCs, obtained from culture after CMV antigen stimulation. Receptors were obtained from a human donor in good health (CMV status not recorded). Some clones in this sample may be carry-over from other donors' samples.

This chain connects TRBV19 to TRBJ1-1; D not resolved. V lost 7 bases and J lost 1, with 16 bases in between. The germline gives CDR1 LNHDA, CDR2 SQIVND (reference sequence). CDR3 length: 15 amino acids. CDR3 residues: CASNLRPRPNTEAFF. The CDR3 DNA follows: TGTGCCAGTAACCTTCGGCCCAGGCCGAACACTGAAGCTTTCTTT.

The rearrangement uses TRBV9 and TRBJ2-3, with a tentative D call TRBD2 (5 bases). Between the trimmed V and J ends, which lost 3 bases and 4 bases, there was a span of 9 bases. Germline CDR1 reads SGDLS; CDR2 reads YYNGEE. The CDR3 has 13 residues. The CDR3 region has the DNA TGTGCCAGCAGCGGTGGGAGAGCAGATACGCAGTATTTT. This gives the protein CASSGGRADTQYF.

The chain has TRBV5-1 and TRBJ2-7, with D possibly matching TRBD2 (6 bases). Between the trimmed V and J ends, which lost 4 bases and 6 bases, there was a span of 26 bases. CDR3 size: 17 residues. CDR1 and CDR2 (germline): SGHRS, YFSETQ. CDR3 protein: CASSAANGTWVNCEQYV. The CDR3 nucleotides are TGCGCCAGCAGCGCAGCTAACGGGACTTGGGTGAATTGCGAGCAGTACGTC.

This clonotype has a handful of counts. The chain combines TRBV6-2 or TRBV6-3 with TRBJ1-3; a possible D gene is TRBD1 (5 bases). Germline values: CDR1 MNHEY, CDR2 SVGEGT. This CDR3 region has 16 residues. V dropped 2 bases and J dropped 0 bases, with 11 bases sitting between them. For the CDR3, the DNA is TGTGCCAGCAGTTACGACAGCTTCAGCTCTGGAAACACCATATATTTT. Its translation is CASSYDSFSSGNTIYF.

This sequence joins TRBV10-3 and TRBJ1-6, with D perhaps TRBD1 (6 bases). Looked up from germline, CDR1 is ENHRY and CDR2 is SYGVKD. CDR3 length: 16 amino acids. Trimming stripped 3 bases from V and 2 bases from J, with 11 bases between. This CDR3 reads CAISDRGGAYNSPLHF. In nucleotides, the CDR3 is TGTGCCATCAGTGACCGGGGGGGCGCCTATAATTCACCCCTCCACTTT.

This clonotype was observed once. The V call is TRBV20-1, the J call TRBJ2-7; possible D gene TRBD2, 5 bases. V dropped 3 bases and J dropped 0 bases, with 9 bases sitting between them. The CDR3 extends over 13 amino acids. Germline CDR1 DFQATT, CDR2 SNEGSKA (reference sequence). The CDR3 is CSARKLGSYEQYF. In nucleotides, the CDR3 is TGCAGTGCTAGGAAACTAGGCTCCTACGAGCAGTACTTC.

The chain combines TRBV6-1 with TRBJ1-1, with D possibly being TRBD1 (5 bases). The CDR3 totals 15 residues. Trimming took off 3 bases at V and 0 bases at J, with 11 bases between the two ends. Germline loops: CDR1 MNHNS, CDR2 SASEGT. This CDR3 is CASSDLTGMNTEAFF. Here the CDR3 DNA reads TGTGCCAGCAGTGACCTTACAGGAATGAACACTGAAGCTTTCTTT.

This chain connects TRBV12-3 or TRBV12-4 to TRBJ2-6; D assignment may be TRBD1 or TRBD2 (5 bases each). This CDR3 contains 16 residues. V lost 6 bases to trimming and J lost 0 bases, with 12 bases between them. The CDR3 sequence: CASSHQRGSGANVLTF. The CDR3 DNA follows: TGTGCCAGCAGCCACCAGAGGGGCTCTGGGGCCAACGTCCTGACTTTC.

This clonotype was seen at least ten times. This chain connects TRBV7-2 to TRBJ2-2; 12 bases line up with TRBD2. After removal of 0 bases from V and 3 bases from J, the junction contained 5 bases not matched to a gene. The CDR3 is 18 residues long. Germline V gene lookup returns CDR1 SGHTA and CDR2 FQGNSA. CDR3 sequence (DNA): TGTGCCAGCAGCTTAGCGCCTAGCGGGGGGGCATACACCGGGGAGCTGTTTTTT. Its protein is CASSLAPSGGAYTGELFF. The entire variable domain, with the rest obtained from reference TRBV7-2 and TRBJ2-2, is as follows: GAGVSQSPSNKVTEKGKDVELRCDPISGHTALYWYRQSLGQGLEFLIYFQGNSAPDKSGLPSDRFSAERTGGSVSTLTIQRTQQEDSAVYLCASSLAPSGGAYTGELFFGEGSRLTVL.

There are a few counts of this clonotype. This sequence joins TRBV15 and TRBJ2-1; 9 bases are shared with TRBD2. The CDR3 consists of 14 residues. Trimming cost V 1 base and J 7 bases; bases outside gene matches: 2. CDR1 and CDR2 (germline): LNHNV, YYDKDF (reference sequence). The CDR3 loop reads CATSRVAGANEQFF. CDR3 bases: TGTGCCACCAGCAGAGTAGCGGGGGCTAATGAGCAGTTCTTC.

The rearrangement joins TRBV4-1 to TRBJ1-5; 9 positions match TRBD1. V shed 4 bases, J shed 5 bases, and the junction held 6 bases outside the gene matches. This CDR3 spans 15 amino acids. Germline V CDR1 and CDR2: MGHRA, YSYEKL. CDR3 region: CASSPRDREDQPQHF. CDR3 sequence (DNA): TGCGCCAGCAGCCCTCGGGACAGGGAGGATCAGCCCCAGCATTTT.

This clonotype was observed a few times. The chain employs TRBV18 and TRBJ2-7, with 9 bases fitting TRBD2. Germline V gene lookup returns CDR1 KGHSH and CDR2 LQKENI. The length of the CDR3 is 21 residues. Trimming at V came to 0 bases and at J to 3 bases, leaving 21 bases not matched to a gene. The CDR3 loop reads CASSPPGRLYPKVAGVYEQYF. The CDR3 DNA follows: TGTGCCAGCTCACCACCGGGGCGCTTGTACCCCAAGGTAGCGGGGGTCTACGAGCAGTACTTC.

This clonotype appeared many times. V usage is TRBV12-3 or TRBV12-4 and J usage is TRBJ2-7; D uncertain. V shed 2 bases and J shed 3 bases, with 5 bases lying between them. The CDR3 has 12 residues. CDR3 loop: CASSLNRYEQYF. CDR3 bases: TGTGCCAGCAGTTTAAACCGCTACGAGCAGTACTTC.

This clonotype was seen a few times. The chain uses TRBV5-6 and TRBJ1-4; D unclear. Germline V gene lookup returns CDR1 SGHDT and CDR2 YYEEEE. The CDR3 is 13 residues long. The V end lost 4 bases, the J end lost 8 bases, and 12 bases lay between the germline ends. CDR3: CASSEIGSEKLFF. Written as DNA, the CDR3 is TGTGCCAGCAGCGAGATCGGGTCCGAAAAACTGTTTTTT.

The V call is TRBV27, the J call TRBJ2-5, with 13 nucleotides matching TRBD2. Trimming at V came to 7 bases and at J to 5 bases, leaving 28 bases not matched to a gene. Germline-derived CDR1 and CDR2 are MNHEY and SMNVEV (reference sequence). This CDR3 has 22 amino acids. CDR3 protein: CASTIPPPRGTSGEEMRETQYF. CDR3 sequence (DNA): TGTGCCAGCACCATACCCCCCCCCCGGGGGACTAGCGGGGAAGAAATGAGGGAGACCCAGTACTTC.

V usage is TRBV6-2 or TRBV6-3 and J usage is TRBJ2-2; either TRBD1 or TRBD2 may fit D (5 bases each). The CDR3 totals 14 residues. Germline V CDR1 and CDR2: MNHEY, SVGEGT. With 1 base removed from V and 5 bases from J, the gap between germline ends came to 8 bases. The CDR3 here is CASSYWGRTGELFF. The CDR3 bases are TGTGCCAGCAGTTACTGGGGGAGAACCGGGGAGCTGTTTTTT.

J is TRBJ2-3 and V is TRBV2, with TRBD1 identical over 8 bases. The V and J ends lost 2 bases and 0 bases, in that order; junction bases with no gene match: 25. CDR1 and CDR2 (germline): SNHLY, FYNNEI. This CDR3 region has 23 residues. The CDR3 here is CASSERARTGLRSPLPSTDTQYF. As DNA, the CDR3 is TGTGCCAGCAGTGAACGGGCCCGGACAGGGTTACGAAGCCCCCTCCCTAGCACAGATACGCAGTATTTT.

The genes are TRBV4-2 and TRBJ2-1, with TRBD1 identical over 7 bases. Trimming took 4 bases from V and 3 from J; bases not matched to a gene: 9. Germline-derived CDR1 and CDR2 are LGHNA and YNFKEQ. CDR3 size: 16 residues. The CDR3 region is CASSPTYRGNYNEQFF. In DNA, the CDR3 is TGTGCCAGCAGCCCGACCTACAGGGGTAACTACAATGAGCAGTTCTTC.

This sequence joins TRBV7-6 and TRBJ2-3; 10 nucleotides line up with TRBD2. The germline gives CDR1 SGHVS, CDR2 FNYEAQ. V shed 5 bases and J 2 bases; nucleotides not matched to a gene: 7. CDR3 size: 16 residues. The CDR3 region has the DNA TGTGCCAGCAGCGAAATACTAGCGGGGACCACAGATACGCAGTATTTT. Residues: CASSEILAGTTDTQYF. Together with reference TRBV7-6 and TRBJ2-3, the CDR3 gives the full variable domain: GAGVSQSPRYKVTKRGQDVALRCDPISGHVSLYWYRQALGQGPEFLTYFNYEAQQDKSGLPNDRFSAERPEGSISTLTIQRTEQRDSAMYRCASSEILAGTTDTQYFGPGTRLTVL.

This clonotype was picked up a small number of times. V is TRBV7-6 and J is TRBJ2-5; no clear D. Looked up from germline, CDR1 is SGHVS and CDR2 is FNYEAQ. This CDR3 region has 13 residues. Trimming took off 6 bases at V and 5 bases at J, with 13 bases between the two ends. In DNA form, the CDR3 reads TGTGCCAGCAGGCCGAATGGGTTGGAGACCCAGTACTTC. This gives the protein CASRPNGLETQYF.

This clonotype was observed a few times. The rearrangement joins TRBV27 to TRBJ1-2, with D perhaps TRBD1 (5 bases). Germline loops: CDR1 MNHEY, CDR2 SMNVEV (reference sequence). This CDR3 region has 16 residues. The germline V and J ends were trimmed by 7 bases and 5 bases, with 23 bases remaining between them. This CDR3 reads CASTTGGAVGLYGYTF. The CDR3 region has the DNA TGTGCCAGCACAACGGGGGGAGCCGTAGGGCTTTATGGCTACACCTTC.

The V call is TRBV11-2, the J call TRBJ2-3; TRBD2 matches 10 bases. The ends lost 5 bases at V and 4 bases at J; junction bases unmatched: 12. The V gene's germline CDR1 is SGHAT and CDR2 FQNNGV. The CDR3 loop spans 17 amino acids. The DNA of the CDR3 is TGTGCCAGCAGCGTATACAGCGGGGGGGGATCAGCAGATACGCAGTATTTT. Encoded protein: CASSVYSGGGSADTQYF.

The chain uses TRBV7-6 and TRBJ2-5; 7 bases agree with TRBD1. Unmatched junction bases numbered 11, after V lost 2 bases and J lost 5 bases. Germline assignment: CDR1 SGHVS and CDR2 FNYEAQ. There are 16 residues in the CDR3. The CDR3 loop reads CASSLRILGGQETQYF. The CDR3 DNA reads TGTGCCAGCAGCTTAAGGATTTTAGGGGGCCAGGAGACCCAGTACTTC.

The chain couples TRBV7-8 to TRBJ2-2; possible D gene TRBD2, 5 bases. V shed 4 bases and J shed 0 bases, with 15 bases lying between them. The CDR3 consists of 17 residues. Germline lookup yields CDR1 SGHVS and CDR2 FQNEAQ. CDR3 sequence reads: CASSSLDSLANTGELFF. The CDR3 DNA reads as TGTGCCAGCAGCTCTTTGGACTCGCTTGCGAACACCGGGGAGCTGTTTTTT.

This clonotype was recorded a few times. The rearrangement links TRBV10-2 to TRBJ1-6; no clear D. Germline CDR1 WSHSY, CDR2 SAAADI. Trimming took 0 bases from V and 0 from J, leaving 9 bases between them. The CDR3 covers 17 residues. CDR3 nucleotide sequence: TGCGCCAGCAGTGAGTCAGGACCAAACTCCTATAATTCACCCCTCCACTTT. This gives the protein CASSESGPNSYNSPLHF.

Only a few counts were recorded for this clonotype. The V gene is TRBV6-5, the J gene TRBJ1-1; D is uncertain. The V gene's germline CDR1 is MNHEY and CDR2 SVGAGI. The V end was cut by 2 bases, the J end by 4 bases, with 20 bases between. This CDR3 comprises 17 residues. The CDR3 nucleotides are TGTGCCAGCAGTTACAGTCTCTTTCGGGGAAGCGGCACTGAAGCTTTCTTT. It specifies CASSYSLFRGSGTEAFF.

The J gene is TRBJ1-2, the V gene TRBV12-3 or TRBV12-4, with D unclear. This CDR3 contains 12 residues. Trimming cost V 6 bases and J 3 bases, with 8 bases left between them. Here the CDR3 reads CASREEYYGYTF. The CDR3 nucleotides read TGTGCCAGCAGGGAAGAGTACTATGGCTACACCTTC.

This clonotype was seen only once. The CDR3 region has the DNA TGTGCCAGCCGATCCCTACGCGGGGACGCCGGTAATCCCCAGCATTTT. Protein: CASRSLRGDAGNPQHF. J is TRBJ1-5 and V is TRBV27, with D perhaps TRBD1 (5 bases). The CDR3 is 16 amino acids. From germline, CDR1 is MNHEY and CDR2 SMNVEV (reference sequence). Trimming left V 8 bases short and J 10 bases short, with 27 bases between.